This T cell receptor beta chain derives from a study of cytomegalovirus exposure and HLA in healthy donors. Background on the study: Previous work identified some 120 million unique TCR beta sequences from about 200 million T cells. Out of 398 genotyped donors, less than 85% belonged to the Caucasian-associated ancestry cluster.

With respect to this clone: Its specificity is unknown. The same CDR3 arises from other DNA sequences in this sample as well.

Germline CDR1 is SGHVS and CDR2 is FNYEAQ. The CDR3 runs to 14 residues. J lost 1 base, V lost 5 bases, and 4 bases had no gene match. Study results and caveats: Among immune exposure information, only CMV serostatus was available.

The PCR used 60 Vbeta and 13 Jbeta primers. Repertoires were generated with immunoSEQ multiplex PCR, while TCRdb's copy carries only in-frame clones and drops some. The table lists 55,000 to 70,000 clones, 86% of them singletons. The specimen sequenced was PBMCs. The receptor comes from a woman aged 30 to 39 in good health and CMV-seronegative. The chain is built from TRBV7-6 and TRBJ1-1, with 7 nucleotides matching TRBD1. The CDR3 nucleotides are TGTGCCAGCAGCCTTAGGGGGCCGAACACTGAAGCTTTCTTT. Protein product: CASSLRGPNTEAFF.